These 32 T cell receptor beta chains were all obtained from the same sample, sequenced in a study of cytomegalovirus exposure and HLA in healthy donors. Both 60 Vbeta primers and 13 Jbeta primers went into the PCR. Assay used: immunoSEQ multiplex PCR; TCRdb lists only in-frame clones, some missing. The sample shows over 100,000 clones, 50% to 75% of them seen only once. Sequencing was done on a sample of PBMCs. The receptors were gathered from a woman aged 35 to 49 in good health and CMV-seronegative.

The chain is built from TRBV19 and TRBJ2-1, with 8 bases fitting TRBD1. The V gene's germline CDR1 is LNHDA and CDR2 SQIVND (reference sequence). V lost 4 bases, J lost 10 bases, and 12 bases stayed unmatched. The CDR3 loop spans 15 amino acids. CDR3 DNA sequence: TGTGCCAGTAGTAACCGGGACAGGTCACTTTCGGAGCAGTTCTTC. It translates to CASSNRDRSLSEQFF. Supplemented by reference TRBV19 and TRBJ2-1, the full variable domain reads DGGITQSPKYLFRKEGQNVTLSCEQNLNHDAMYWYRQDPGQGLRLIYYSQIVNDFQKGDIAEGYSVSREKKESFPLTVTSAQKNPTAFYLCASSNRDRSLSEQFFGPGTRLTVL.

The rearrangement uses TRBV7-9 and TRBJ2-2; perhaps TRBD2 as D (6 bases). V lost 2 bases, J lost 4 bases, and 14 bases lay in between. The CDR3 runs 16 residues. The germline V gene encodes CDR1 SEHNR and CDR2 FQNEAQ (reference sequence). CDR3 nucleotides: TGTGCCAGCAGCTTACTAGGGAGGAGTGGCACCGGGGAGCTGTTTTTT. Residues: CASSLLGRSGTGELFF.

The chain employs TRBV19 and TRBJ1-2; D may be TRBD1 (5 bases). This CDR3 contains 16 residues. Trimming stripped 5 bases from V and 4 bases from J, with 20 bases between. Germline lookup yields CDR1 LNHDA and CDR2 SQIVND (reference sequence). CDR3 residues: CASSRNTQGLSYGYTF. CDR3 bases: TGTGCCAGTAGTCGGAACACTCAGGGCTTGAGCTATGGCTACACCTTC.

This clone came up a few times. The chain links TRBV5-8 to TRBJ1-2; tentatively, D is TRBD1 (6 bases). The V and J ends lost 3 bases and 8 bases respectively, with 14 bases between them. The CDR3 spans 13 residues. The germline gives CDR1 SGHTS, CDR2 YDEGEE. As DNA, the CDR3 is TGTGCCAGCAGCTCCTACAGGGTCTGGGGCTACACCTTC. Translation gives CASSSYRVWGYTF.

The CDR3 sequence is CASSYSTGNEQFF. The CDR3 DNA reads TGTGCCAGCAGTTACTCGACGGGCAATGAGCAGTTCTTC. The rearrangement links TRBV6-5 to TRBJ2-1; D is ambiguous. Germline assignment: CDR1 MNHEY and CDR2 SVGAGI. There are 13 residues in the CDR3. V lost 0 bases to trimming and J lost 6 bases, with 6 bases between them.

The CDR3 loop is CASSYAGGEQYF. CDR3 DNA sequence: TGTGCCAGCAGTTATGCGGGCGGCGAGCAGTACTTC. The chain links TRBV6-5 to TRBJ2-7, with a weak D call TRBD2 (5 bases). CDR3 length: 12 residues. Germline assignment: CDR1 MNHEY and CDR2 SVGAGI. Trimming shortened V by 3 bases and J by 6 bases, and 9 bases separated the two germline ends.

This clone was detected a few times. The V and J genes are TRBV30 and TRBJ1-4, with a tentative D call TRBD1 (5 bases). From germline, CDR1 is GTSNPN and CDR2 SVGIG (reference sequence). The germline V and J ends were trimmed by 0 bases and 7 bases, with 9 bases remaining between them. CDR3 length equals 13 residues. CDR3 amino acids: CAWSVRRGEKLFF. The CDR3 DNA follows: TGTGCCTGGAGTGTACGAAGGGGTGAAAAACTGTTTTTT.

J is TRBJ1-5 and V is TRBV28, with 9 nucleotides matching TRBD1. The CDR3 spans 15 residues. Germline V lookup: CDR1 MDHEN, CDR2 SYDVKM. V lost 5 bases and J lost 3; bases outside the gene matches: 5. The CDR3 DNA follows: TGTGCCAGCAGTATCGGACAGGGGAACAATCAGCCCCAGCATTTT. Its protein is CASSIGQGNNQPQHF.

The sample holds a few counts of this clone. This specimen includes other DNA sequences encoding the same CDR3. The rearrangement links TRBV25-1 to TRBJ2-7, with TRBD1 as a possible D gene (5 bases). The CDR3 is 12 amino acids. V dropped 7 bases and J dropped 2 bases, with 9 bases sitting between them. Germline loops: CDR1 MGHDK, CDR2 SYGVNS. This CDR3 reads CASIGQAYEQYF. The CDR3 bases are TGTGCCAGCATTGGACAAGCCTACGAGCAGTACTTC.

The sample holds a few counts of this clone. V is TRBV10-3 and J is TRBJ2-2; D perhaps matches TRBD1 (5 bases). Germline-derived CDR1 and CDR2 are ENHRY and SYGVKD. The ends were cut back, 5 bases at V and 0 bases at J, with 13 bases in the middle. This CDR3 is built from 16 residues. CDR3 residues: CAISLQESANTGELFF. CDR3 sequence (DNA): TGTGCCATCAGTCTACAGGAGTCCGCGAACACCGGGGAGCTGTTTTTT.

The chain employs TRBV9 and TRBJ1-4, with 8 bases matching TRBD1. J gave up 4 bases and V 4 bases, and 3 bases lay outside the gene matches. Germline CDR1 and CDR2: SGDLS and YYNGEE. The CDR3 is made up of 14 amino acids. The CDR3 nucleotides are TGTGCCAGCAGCTCAGGGGGCGGTAATGAAAAACTGTTTTTT. Translated: CASSSGGGNEKLFF.

This sequence joins TRBV7-9 and TRBJ2-1; tentatively, D is TRBD2 (5 bases). The germline V gene encodes CDR1 SEHNR and CDR2 FQNEAQ (reference sequence). The V and J ends lost 3 bases and 5 bases respectively, with 14 bases between them. This CDR3 contains 15 residues. DNA for the CDR3: TGTGCCAGCAGCTTGTACGGGGTGGCCCACAATGAGCAGTTCTTC. This encodes CASSLYGVAHNEQFF.

The CDR3 is CASSLGSGTYEQYF. CDR3 DNA sequence: TGTGCCAGCAGCTTAGGATCGGGGACCTACGAGCAGTACTTC. The gene calls are TRBV7-2 and TRBJ2-7; a possible D gene is TRBD2 (5 bases). This CDR3 region has 14 residues. V lost 1 base and J 2 bases, leaving 9 bases between the germline ends. Looked up from germline, CDR1 is SGHTA and CDR2 is FQGNSA.

The genes are TRBV19 and TRBJ1-2, with D maybe TRBD1 (5 bases). The V end lost 9 bases, the J end lost 4 bases, and 15 bases lay between the germline ends. Germline V gene data show CDR1 as LNHDA and CDR2 as SQIVND (reference sequence). This CDR3 region has 13 residues. CDR3 in amino acids: CASAKGIAYGYTF. The CDR3 DNA reads as TGTGCCAGCGCAAAGGGGATAGCCTATGGCTACACCTTC. Based on the CDR3 plus reference TRBV19 and TRBJ1-2, the full variable domain is DGGITQSPKYLFRKEGQNVTLSCEQNLNHDAMYWYRQDPGQGLRLIYYSQIVNDFQKGDIAEGYSVSREKKESFPLTVTSAQKNPTAFYLCASAKGIAYGYTFGSGTRLTVV.

This clone was recorded a few times. The chain has TRBV4-2 and TRBJ1-3; 7 bases agree with TRBD1. The CDR3 covers 14 residues. Per germline, CDR1 LGHNA and CDR2 YNFKEQ. V trimming: 8 bases; J trimming: 3 bases; junction bases outside the gene matches: 7. The CDR3 spells CASAAGGVGNTIYF. Here the CDR3 DNA reads TGTGCCAGCGCCGCAGGGGGTGTTGGAAACACCATATATTTT.

J is TRBJ1-5 and V is TRBV30; the D is unclear. The V gene lost 5 bases and the J gene lost 5 bases, with 10 bases spanning the gap. The germline V gene encodes CDR1 GTSNPN and CDR2 SVGIG (reference sequence). The CDR3 consists of 12 residues. This CDR3 is CAWGQEDQPQHF. The CDR3 DNA is TGTGCCTGGGGGCAGGAGGATCAGCCCCAGCATTTT.

The rearrangement joins TRBV5-6 to TRBJ2-6; unclear D gene. CDR1 SGHDT and CDR2 YYEEEE come from the germline V gene. The CDR3 sequence is 15 residues long. Between the trimmed V and J ends, which lost 4 bases and 2 bases, there was a span of 10 bases. The DNA for the CDR3 is TGTGCCAGCAGCCCTCTGTATACTGGGGCCAACGTCCTGACTTTC. Translating it yields CASSPLYTGANVLTF.

The chain employs TRBV16 and TRBJ1-3, with no clear D. The V gene's germline CDR1 is KGHSY and CDR2 FQNENV. This CDR3 region has 16 residues. The V end was cut by 3 bases, the J end by 4 bases, with 16 bases between. CDR3 bases: TGTGCCAGCAGCCAGAGCAGGCCCAAGGCCGGAAACACCATATATTTT. Residues: CASSQSRPKAGNTIYF.

This chain joins TRBV25-1 and TRBJ2-1; 10 bases agree with TRBD1. CDR1 and CDR2 from the germline V gene are MGHDK and SYGVNS. The CDR3 contains 15 residues. The junction had 5 bases not matched to a gene; V was cut back by 6 bases and J by 3 bases. The CDR3: CASRAGTGDYNEQFF. DNA for the CDR3: TGTGCCAGCAGGGCCGGGACAGGGGACTACAATGAGCAGTTCTTC.

The chain combines TRBV19 with TRBJ1-2; no definite D call. Germline V lookup: CDR1 LNHDA, CDR2 SQIVND (reference sequence). Trimming pared 7 bases from V and 2 bases from J, leaving 11 bases between. The CDR3 is 13 amino acids. As DNA, the CDR3 is TGTGCCAGTACCGCGCCCGTCAACTATGGCTACACCTTC. Protein: CASTAPVNYGYTF.

The J gene is TRBJ1-1, the V gene TRBV5-6, with 10 bases lining up with TRBD1. There are 13 residues in the CDR3. Losses at the gene ends were 5 bases for V and 3 bases for J; bases not matched to a gene: 1. Germline CDR1 and CDR2: SGHDT and YYEEEE. This chain's CDR3 is CASRGQGDTEAFF. CDR3 sequence (DNA): TGTGCCAGCAGAGGACAGGGGGACACTGAAGCTTTCTTT.

This clone was seen only once. The gene calls are TRBV29-1 and TRBJ1-1, with D tentatively TRBD1 (5 bases). Trimming shortened V by 8 bases and J by 0 bases, and 16 bases separated the two germline ends. Germline V gene lookup returns CDR1 SQVTM and CDR2 ANQGSEA. The CDR3 totals 14 residues. This CDR3 is CSFGAYRMNTEAFF. The DNA for the CDR3 is TGCAGCTTTGGTGCGTACAGGATGAACACTGAAGCTTTCTTT.

J is TRBJ2-7 and V is TRBV5-1, with 7 bases matching TRBD1. This CDR3 is built from 14 residues. Unmatched junction bases numbered 6, after V lost 4 bases and J lost 2 bases. Germline V gene data show CDR1 as SGHRS and CDR2 as YFSETQ. Written as DNA, the CDR3 is TGCGCCAGCAGCACCGGACAGGTCGCCTACGAGCAGTACTTC. Encoded protein: CASSTGQVAYEQYF.

The V call is TRBV5-4, the J call TRBJ2-1; TRBD2 matches at 10 bases. In germline, CDR1 is SGHNT, CDR2 YYREEE (reference sequence). The CDR3 has 16 residues. J was trimmed by 4 bases and V by 2 bases; bases with no gene match: 6. This CDR3 is CASSLPSGGTYNEQFF. In DNA form, the CDR3 reads TGTGCCAGCAGCTTACCTAGCGGGGGTACTTACAATGAGCAGTTCTTC.

V and J are TRBV19 and TRBJ2-3; the D gene is possibly TRBD1 (6 bases). Trimming left V 7 bases short and J 3 bases short, with 11 bases between. The length of the CDR3 is 13 residues. Germline values: CDR1 LNHDA, CDR2 SQIVND (reference sequence). In DNA form, the CDR3 reads TGTGCCAGTAATGGGGGCCAGACAGATACGCAGTATTTT. As protein: CASNGGQTDTQYF. The full variable domain, completed using reference TRBV19 and TRBJ2-3, is DGGITQSPKYLFRKEGQNVTLSCEQNLNHDAMYWYRQDPGQGLRLIYYSQIVNDFQKGDIAEGYSVSREKKESFPLTVTSAQKNPTAFYLCASNGGQTDTQYFGPGTRLTVL.

The chain couples TRBV2 to TRBJ2-2, with TRBD1 as a possible D gene (6 bases). The CDR3 covers 15 residues. Per germline, CDR1 SNHLY and CDR2 FYNNEI. With 9 bases removed from V and 1 base from J, the gap between germline ends came to 15 bases. CDR3 DNA: TGTGCCAGTGGTGGACAGCCCTGGAACACCGGGGAGCTGTTTTTT. Translating gives CASGGQPWNTGELFF. Complete variable domain (other parts from reference TRBV2 and TRBJ2-2): EPEVTQTPSHQVTQMGQEVILRCVPISNHLYFYWYRQILGQKVEFLVSFYNNEISEKSEIFDDQFSVERPDGSNFTLKIRSTKLEDSAMYFCASGGQPWNTGELFFGEGSRLTVL.

This clone was counted between two and nine times. The CDR3 DNA follows: TGTGCCAGCTCACCATTAGTCGGACAGGGGACGGCGGGGGCCCAGCATTTT. Encoded protein: CASSPLVGQGTAGAQHF. This rearrangement joins TRBV18 to TRBJ1-5; TRBD1 aligns across 9 bases. Germline values: CDR1 KGHSH, CDR2 LQKENI. With V trimmed by 2 bases and J by 11 bases, 16 bases remained unmatched. The CDR3 runs 17 residues.

The chain carries TRBV30 and TRBJ1-1; a weak D match, TRBD1 (6 bases). Germline V lookup: CDR1 GTSNPN, CDR2 SVGIG (reference sequence). The germline V and J ends were trimmed by 4 bases and 0 bases, with 18 bases remaining between them. The CDR3 length is 16 residues. The CDR3 DNA reads TGTGCCTGGACGCCCGGGGGGGCGTTAGTGAACACTGAAGCTTTCTTT. This codes for CAWTPGGALVNTEAFF.

The gene calls are TRBV7-2 and TRBJ2-7, with D perhaps matching TRBD1 (6 bases). The V end lost 3 bases, the J end lost 0 bases, and 9 bases lay between the germline ends. Per germline, CDR1 SGHTA and CDR2 FQGNSA. The CDR3 loop spans 14 amino acids. CDR3 sequence (DNA): TGTGCCAGCAGCTTGCAACAGGGCTCCTACGAGCAGTACTTC. Protein product: CASSLQQGSYEQYF.

This clone was detected once. The V call is TRBV19, the J call TRBJ2-7, with 9 nucleotides matching TRBD1. Germline trimming cut 5 bases from V and 4 bases from J; bases unmatched to any gene: 12. Germline V gene lookup returns CDR1 LNHDA and CDR2 SQIVND (reference sequence). This CDR3 contains 16 residues. CDR3 coding DNA: TGTGCCAGTAGTCCAGGACAGGGGATTTCCCATTACGAGCAGTACTTC. As protein: CASSPGQGISHYEQYF.

The rearrangement joins TRBV6-1 to TRBJ2-7; tentative D call: TRBD2 (7 bases). CDR3 size: 15 residues. Germline CDR1 is MNHNS and CDR2 is SASEGT. The V end lost 4 bases, the J end lost 5 bases, and 18 bases lay between the germline ends. CDR3 in amino acids: CASSGRGAQLDEQYF. The CDR3 coding sequence is TGTGCCAGCAGTGGACGGGGGGCGCAATTGGACGAGCAGTACTTC.

V usage is TRBV19 and J usage is TRBJ1-4; D is perhaps TRBD1 (6 bases). The CDR3 has 14 residues. Trimming took 10 bases from V and 7 from J, leaving 19 bases between them. The germline CDR1 and CDR2 sequences are LNHDA and SQIVND (reference sequence). The CDR3 DNA follows: TGTGCCACTGACACGGGGGGCCGGGGTGAAAAACTGTTTTTT. This translates into CATDTGGRGEKLFF.